Shown below are 7 T cell receptor beta chains from a single sample sequenced in a study of blood T cell repertoires in COVID-19. TCRdb's copy holds only in-frame clones and misses some; the assay was immunoSEQ multiplex PCR. The sample contains some 50,000 clones, approximately 80% of which appear only once. What was sequenced was peripheral blood. The receptors derive from a human donor in a cohort sampled during active COVID-19.

This rearrangement joins TRBV14 to TRBJ2-3, with a tentative D call TRBD1 (6 bases). The CDR3 runs to 17 residues. Germline V CDR1 and CDR2: SGHDN, FVKESK. Trimming took 2 bases from V and 1 from J, leaving 16 bases between them. This CDR3 reads CASSQQRGNAGTDTQYF. CDR3 DNA sequence: TGTGCCAGCAGCCAACAAAGGGGGAACGCCGGCACAGATACGCAGTATTTT.

The chain carries TRBV5-1 and TRBJ1-3; 7 bases fit TRBD1. Germline trimming cut 7 bases from V and 3 bases from J; bases unmatched to any gene: 10. Germline CDR1 reads SGHRS; CDR2 reads YFSETQ. This CDR3 is built from 15 residues. The CDR3 sequence: CASSRQGRNGNTIYF. The CDR3 nucleotides are TGCGCCAGCTCACGACAGGGACGGAATGGAAACACCATATATTTT.

The rearrangement uses TRBV5-1 and TRBJ2-5, with 7 bases aligning to TRBD1. In germline, CDR1 is SGHRS, CDR2 YFSETQ. This CDR3 region has 14 residues. The junction had 6 bases not matched to a gene; V was cut back by 4 bases and J by 3 bases. The CDR3 reads CASSPAGGEETQYF. The CDR3 DNA reads as TGCGCCAGCAGCCCAGCAGGGGGTGAAGAGACCCAGTACTTC. The whole variable domain, remainder taken from reference TRBV5-1 and TRBJ2-5, is KAGVTQTPRYLIKTRGQQVTLSCSPISGHRSVSWYQQTPGQGLQFLFEYFSETQRNKGNFPGRFSGRQFSNSRSEMNVSTLELGDSALYLCASSPAGGEETQYFGPGTRLLVL.

The chain has TRBV28 and TRBJ2-1; tentatively, D is TRBD1 (6 bases). The length of the CDR3 is 15 residues. Trimming took 5 bases from V and 4 from J, leaving 15 bases between them. The germline V gene encodes CDR1 MDHEN and CDR2 SYDVKM. This CDR3 reads CASSPQGMFYNEQFF. In DNA, the CDR3 is TGTGCCAGCAGTCCCCAGGGGATGTTTTACAATGAGCAGTTCTTC.

The chain recombines TRBV5-5 with TRBJ1-1; 8 nucleotides agree with TRBD1. The trim removed 3 bases at V and 2 bases at J, leaving 6 bases unmatched. The CDR3 consists of 15 residues. Germline-derived CDR1 and CDR2 are SGHKS and YYEKEE (reference sequence). The DNA for the CDR3 is TGTGCCAGCAGCTGGAGACAGGGGACTAACACTGAAGCTTTCTTT. This encodes CASSWRQGTNTEAFF. Combining the CDR3 with reference TRBV5-5 and TRBJ1-1 gives the whole variable domain DAGVTQSPTHLIKTRGQQVTLRCSPISGHKSVSWYQQVLGQGPQFIFQYYEKEERGRGNFPDRFSARQFPNYSSELNVNALLLGDSALYLCASSWRQGTNTEAFFGQGTRLTVV.

V usage is TRBV28 and J usage is TRBJ2-5; 8 nucleotides match TRBD2. Per the germline V gene, CDR1 is MDHEN and CDR2 is SYDVKM. J lost 5 bases, V lost 4 bases, and 12 bases had no gene match. The CDR3 runs 16 residues. CDR3 sequence (DNA): TGTGCCAGCAGTTCTAAACGAGCGGGAGCTCGGGAGACCCAGTACTTC. It specifies CASSSKRAGARETQYF.

The V gene is TRBV30, the J gene TRBJ2-1; D is unresolved. V lost 3 bases and J 2 bases, leaving 8 bases between the germline ends. Germline values: CDR1 GTSNPN, CDR2 SVGIG (reference sequence). The CDR3 sequence is 13 residues long. Here the CDR3 reads CAWSYGPYNEQFF. Written as DNA, the CDR3 is TGTGCCTGGAGCTACGGTCCCTACAATGAGCAGTTCTTC.